This section outlines one TCR beta chain sequence together with its context. Its antigen is unidentified. This specimen comes from a study of cytomegalovirus exposure and HLA in healthy donors. CDR1 and CDR2 from the germline V gene are MRHNA and SNTAGT. This CDR3 contains 13 residues. The ends were cut back, 9 bases at V and 2 bases at J, with 13 bases in the middle. Study results and caveats: Reportedly, cytomegalovirus status was diagnosed with high sensitivity and specificity.

PCR primers comprised 60 Vbeta and 13 Jbeta primers. Here immunoSEQ multiplex PCR was the method, and the copy in TCRdb shows in-frame clones only, minus some. This repertoire shows around 150,000 clones, about 78% found once; its top ten account for more than 1.2%. Input material: PBMCs. The source of this sequence is a male donor in good health and CMV-seronegative. The rearrangement uses TRBV6-4 and TRBJ2-5; D unclear. The CDR3 DNA sequence: TGTGCCAGACACTTCAGGAATCAAGAGACCCAGTACTTC. Translated: CARHFRNQETQYF.